This T cell receptor beta chain is drawn from a study of cytomegalovirus exposure and HLA in healthy donors. Study overall: The 600 to 800 first-cohort repertoires shared a platform with the 130 or so validation repertoires, as reported in a later analysis.

The CDR3 length is 14 residues. Trimming removed 5 bases from V and 4 bases from J; junction bases left unmatched: 1. Germline CDR1 and CDR2: SNHLY and FYNNEI. Measured with immunoSEQ multiplex PCR; TCRdb has only the in-frame clones, and not every one. This table holds about 250,000 clones, 87% found once. Note on this clone: Its antigen is not known.

Study-wide findings and caveats: Reports indicated that the classifier achieved high specificity and sensitivity in diagnosing cytomegalovirus status.

The sequenced sample was PBMCs. The source of this sequence is a man between 18 and 35 years old in good health and CMV-seropositive. This chain links TRBV2 with TRBJ2-1; 11 bases match TRBD2. The CDR3 DNA reads TGTGCCAGCAGTCTAGCGGGGGGATACAATGAGCAGTTCTTC. This translates into CASSLAGGYNEQFF. Full variable domain (outside the CDR3, taken from reference TRBV2 and TRBJ2-1): EPEVTQTPSHQVTQMGQEVILRCVPISNHLYFYWYRQILGQKVEFLVSFYNNEISEKSEIFDDQFSVERPDGSNFTLKIRSTKLEDSAMYFCASSLAGGYNEQFFGPGTRLTVL.